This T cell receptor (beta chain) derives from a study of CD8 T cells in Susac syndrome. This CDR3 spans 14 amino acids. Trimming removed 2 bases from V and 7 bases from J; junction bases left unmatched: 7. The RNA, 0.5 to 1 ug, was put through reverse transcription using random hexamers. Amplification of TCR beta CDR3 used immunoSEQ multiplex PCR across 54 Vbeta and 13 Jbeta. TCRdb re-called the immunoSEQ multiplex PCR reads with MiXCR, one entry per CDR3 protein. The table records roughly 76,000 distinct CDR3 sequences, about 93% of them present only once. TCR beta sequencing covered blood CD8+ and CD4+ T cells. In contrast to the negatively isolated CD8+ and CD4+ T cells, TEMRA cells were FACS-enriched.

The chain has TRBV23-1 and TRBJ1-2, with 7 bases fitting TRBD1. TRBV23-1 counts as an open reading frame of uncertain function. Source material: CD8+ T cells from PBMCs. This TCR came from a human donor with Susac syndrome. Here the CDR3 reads CASSQGQVRGGYTF. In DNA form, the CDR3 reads TGCGCCAGCAGTCAAGGACAGGTTCGGGGTGGCTACACCTTC.